This TCR beta chain was sequenced during a study of blood T cell repertoires in COVID-19. CDR3 length: 13 residues. In germline, CDR1 is ENHRY, CDR2 SYGVKD. Trimming pared 9 bases from V and 6 bases from J, leaving 12 bases between. Profiled with immunoSEQ multiplex PCR; TCRdb holds only in-frame clones, not every one. The table lists 60,000 or so clones, 65% to 85% of them singletons. This chain uses TRBV10-3 with TRBJ1-6; a weak D match, TRBD1 (6 bases). This clonotype was sampled from a man between 60 and 70 years old with acute or convalescent COVID-19. The specimen sequenced was peripheral blood. The CDR3 DNA reads as TGTGCCATACGGACAGACCTTAATTCACCCCTCCACTTT. It specifies CAIRTDLNSPLHF.